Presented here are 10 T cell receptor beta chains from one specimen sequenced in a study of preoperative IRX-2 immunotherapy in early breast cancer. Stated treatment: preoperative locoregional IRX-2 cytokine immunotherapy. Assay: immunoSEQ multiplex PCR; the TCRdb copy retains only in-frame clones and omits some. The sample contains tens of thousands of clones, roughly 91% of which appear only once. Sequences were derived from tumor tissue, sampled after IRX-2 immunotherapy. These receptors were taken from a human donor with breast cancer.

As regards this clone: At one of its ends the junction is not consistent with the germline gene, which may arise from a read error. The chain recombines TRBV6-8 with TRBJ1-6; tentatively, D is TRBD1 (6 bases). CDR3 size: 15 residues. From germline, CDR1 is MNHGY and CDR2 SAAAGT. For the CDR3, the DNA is TGTGCCATCAGTAACCGCGGGGGACAAAATTCACCCCTCCACTTT. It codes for CAISNRGGQNSPLHF.

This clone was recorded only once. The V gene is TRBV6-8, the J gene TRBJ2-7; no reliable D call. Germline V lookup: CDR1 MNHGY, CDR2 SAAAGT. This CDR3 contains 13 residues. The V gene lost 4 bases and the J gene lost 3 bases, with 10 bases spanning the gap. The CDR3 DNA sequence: TGTGCCAGCAGTTTATGGCCTTACTACGAGCAGTACGTC. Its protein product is CASSLWPYYEQYV.

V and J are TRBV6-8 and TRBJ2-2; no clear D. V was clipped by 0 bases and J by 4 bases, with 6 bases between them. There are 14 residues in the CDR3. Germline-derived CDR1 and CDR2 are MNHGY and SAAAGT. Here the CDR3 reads CASSYSRGTGELFF. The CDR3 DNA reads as TGTGCCAGCAGTTACTCGAGAGGCACCGGGGAGCTGTTTTTT.

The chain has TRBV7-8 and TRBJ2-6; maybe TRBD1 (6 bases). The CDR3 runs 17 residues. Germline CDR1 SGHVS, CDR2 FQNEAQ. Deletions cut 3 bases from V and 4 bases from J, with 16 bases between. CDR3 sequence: CASSFRTASSGANVLTF. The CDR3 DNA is TGTGCCAGCAGCTTTCGGACAGCGTCGTCCGGGGCCAACGTCCTGACTTTC. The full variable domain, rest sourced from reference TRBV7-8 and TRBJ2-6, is GAGVSQSPRYKVAKRGQDVALRCDPISGHVSLFWYQQALGQGPEFLTYFQNEAQLDKSGLPSDRFFAERPEGSVSTLKIQRTQQEDSAVYLCASSFRTASSGANVLTFGAGSRLTVL.

CDR3 in DNA: TGTGCCAGCAGCAGTGGGGACGGAGGTGACATTCAGTACTTC. Amino acids: CASSSGDGGDIQYF. V is TRBV7-5 and J is TRBJ2-4. TRBV7-5 is a pseudogene locus. The CDR3 has 14 amino acids.

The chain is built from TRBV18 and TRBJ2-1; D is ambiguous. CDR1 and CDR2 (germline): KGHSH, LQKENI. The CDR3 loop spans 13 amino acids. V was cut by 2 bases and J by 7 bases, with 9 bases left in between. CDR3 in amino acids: CASSPTRQNEQFF. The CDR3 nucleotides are TGTGCCAGCTCACCAACCCGTCAGAATGAGCAGTTCTTC.

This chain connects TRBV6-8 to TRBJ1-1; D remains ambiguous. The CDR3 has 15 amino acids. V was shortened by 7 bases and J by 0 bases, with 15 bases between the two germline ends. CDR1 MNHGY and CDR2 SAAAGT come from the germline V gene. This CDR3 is CASTPGGRMNTEAFF. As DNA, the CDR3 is TGTGCCAGCACCCCAGGAGGGCGGATGAACACTGAAGCTTTCTTT.

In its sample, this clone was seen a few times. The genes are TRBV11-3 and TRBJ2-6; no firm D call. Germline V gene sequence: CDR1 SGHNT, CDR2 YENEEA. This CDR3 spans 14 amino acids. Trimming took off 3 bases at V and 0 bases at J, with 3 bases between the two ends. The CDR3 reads CASSFGSGANVLTF. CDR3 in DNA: TGTGCCAGCAGCTTCGGCTCTGGGGCCAACGTCCTGACTTTC.

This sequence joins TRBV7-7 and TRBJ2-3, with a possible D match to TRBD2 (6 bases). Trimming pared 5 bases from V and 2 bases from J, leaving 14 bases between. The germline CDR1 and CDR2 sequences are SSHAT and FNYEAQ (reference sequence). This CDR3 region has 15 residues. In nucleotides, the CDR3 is TGTGCCAGCAGCCTCCAAGCGGGCCCCACAGATACGCAGTATTTT. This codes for CASSLQAGPTDTQYF.

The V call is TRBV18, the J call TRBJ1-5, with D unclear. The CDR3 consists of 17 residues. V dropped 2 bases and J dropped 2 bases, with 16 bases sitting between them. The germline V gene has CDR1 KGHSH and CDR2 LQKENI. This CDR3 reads CASSPGSSTLGNQPQHF. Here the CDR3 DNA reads TGTGCCAGCTCACCAGGGTCGTCGACCCTAGGCAATCAGCCCCAGCATTTT.